This passage covers 29 T cell receptor beta chains from one sample sequenced in a study of blood T cell repertoires in COVID-19 (dated by TCRdb to 2020 to 2022). Libraries were built with the immunoSEQ multiplex PCR assay. The table comes from immuneACCESS by way of TCRdb, which keeps in-frame sequences with V and J called. Part of the clones is missing from these tables; in studies checked, under half for an unresolved V gene and the rest for unknown reasons. For this sample the table gives some 94,000 clones, of which 84% were detected only once. Of the sample, under 2% is held by the ten largest clones. Specimen: peripheral blood. The receptors shown here come from an older man with active or convalescent COVID-19.

This sequence joins TRBV6-2 or TRBV6-3 and TRBJ2-3; 7 positions agree with TRBD1. This CDR3 comprises 15 residues. CDR1 and CDR2 (germline): MNHEY, SVGEGT. The junction had 4 bases not matched to a gene; V was cut back by 0 bases and J by 4 bases. CDR3 sequence (DNA): TGTGCCAGCAGTTACTCGCCTGGGACAGCAGATACGCAGTATTTT. It codes for CASSYSPGTADTQYF.

The chain couples TRBV19 to TRBJ1-2, with D possibly TRBD1 on 6 matching bases. Between the trimmed V and J ends, which lost 7 bases and 8 bases, there was a span of 17 bases. The CDR3 is made up of 13 amino acids. Per the germline V gene, CDR1 is LNHDA and CDR2 is SQIVND (reference sequence). The CDR3 sequence: CASIQTGTEGYTF. The CDR3 coding sequence is TGTGCCAGTATTCAGACAGGCACCGAGGGCTACACCTTC. Using reference TRBV19 and TRBJ1-2 for the parts outside the CDR3, the full variable domain is DGGITQSPKYLFRKEGQNVTLSCEQNLNHDAMYWYRQDPGQGLRLIYYSQIVNDFQKGDIAEGYSVSREKKESFPLTVTSAQKNPTAFYLCASIQTGTEGYTFGSGTRLTVV.

V gene TRBV5-8 combines with J gene TRBJ2-7; no clear D gene. CDR3 length: 14 residues. The V end was cut by 1 base, the J end by 0 bases, with 8 bases between. Germline CDR1 reads SGHTS; CDR2 reads YDEGEE. The CDR3 region is CASSLMGYSYEQYF. The CDR3 nucleotides are TGTGCCAGCAGCTTGATGGGCTACTCCTACGAGCAGTACTTC.

The chain employs TRBV5-1 and TRBJ2-2, with TRBD1 identical over 7 bases. V trimming: 4 bases; J trimming: 6 bases; junction bases outside the gene matches: 9. Germline V CDR1 and CDR2: SGHRS, YFSETQ. The CDR3 has 15 amino acids. This chain's CDR3 is CASSRIERGPGELFF. CDR3 bases: TGCGCCAGCAGCCGAATCGAAAGGGGGCCCGGGGAGCTGTTTTTT. The full variable domain, in which reference TRBV5-1 and TRBJ2-2 provide the parts outside the CDR3, is KAGVTQTPRYLIKTRGQQVTLSCSPISGHRSVSWYQQTPGQGLQFLFEYFSETQRNKGNFPGRFSGRQFSNSRSEMNVSTLELGDSALYLCASSRIERGPGELFFGEGSRLTVL.

The chain uses TRBV5-1 and TRBJ1-1; the D gene is possibly TRBD1 (5 bases). The CDR3 loop spans 15 amino acids. CDR1 is SGHRS and CDR2 is YFSETQ in the germline V gene. V was shortened by 4 bases and J by 6 bases, with 19 bases between the two germline ends. Written as DNA, the CDR3 is TGCGCCAGCAGCGTTAGGCCGGGAGGAGGGGCTGAAGCTTTCTTT. As protein: CASSVRPGGGAEAFF.

The V call is TRBV2, the J call TRBJ2-1; maybe TRBD2 (5 bases). Between the trimmed V and J ends, which lost 5 bases and 12 bases, there was a span of 20 bases. Germline lookup yields CDR1 SNHLY and CDR2 FYNNEI. The CDR3 is made up of 14 amino acids. The DNA for the CDR3 is TGTGCCAGCAGTACCGGCATAACCCCGAGGGTGCAGTTCTTC. Its protein product is CASSTGITPRVQFF.

J is TRBJ1-2 and V is TRBV7-9, with a possible D match to TRBD1 (5 bases). The germline V gene has CDR1 SEHNR and CDR2 FQNEAQ (reference sequence). Trimming pared 1 base from V and 1 base from J, leaving 13 bases between. The CDR3 has 16 residues. CDR3 region: CASSLEWQGYNYGYTF. The DNA for the CDR3 is TGTGCCAGCAGCTTAGAGTGGCAGGGCTATAACTATGGCTACACCTTC.

The rearrangement links TRBV18 to TRBJ2-1; no clear D. Germline CDR1 KGHSH, CDR2 LQKENI. The CDR3 sequence is 15 residues long. With 2 bases removed from V and 0 bases from J, the gap between germline ends came to 8 bases. The CDR3 sequence is CASSPDKSSYNEQFF. CDR3 nucleotides: TGTGCCAGCTCACCAGACAAGAGCTCCTACAATGAGCAGTTCTTC.

The chain combines TRBV30 with TRBJ2-3, with 12 bases that match TRBD2. Trimming took 8 bases from V and 0 from J; bases not matched to a gene: 9. The germline gives CDR1 GTSNPN, CDR2 SVGIG (reference sequence). The CDR3 covers 16 residues. The CDR3 DNA reads TGTGCCACCGGACTAGCGGGGAACCCTAGCACAGATACGCAGTATTTT. Translated, it gives CATGLAGNPSTDTQYF.

The chain joins TRBV6-6 to TRBJ1-2, with 10 nucleotides matching TRBD1. CDR1 and CDR2 (germline): MNHNY, SVGAGI (reference sequence). This CDR3 contains 15 residues. V lost 5 bases and J lost 4; bases outside the gene matches: 7. The CDR3 sequence: CASSVPGQGSYGYTF. The CDR3 nucleotides are TGTGCCAGCAGTGTCCCGGGACAGGGGAGCTATGGCTACACCTTC.

The chain combines TRBV19 with TRBJ1-3, with TRBD1 matching over 7 bases. This CDR3 is built from 15 residues. With 5 bases clipped from V and 4 bases from J, the junction kept 8 bases outside the gene matches. CDR1 is LNHDA and CDR2 is SQIVND in the germline V gene (reference sequence). The chain's CDR3 is CASSGSGTAGNTIYF. The CDR3 nucleotides are TGTGCCAGTAGTGGCTCCGGGACAGCAGGAAACACCATATATTTT.

This chain connects TRBV5-4 to TRBJ1-4; D gene unclear. With 3 bases removed from V and 0 bases from J, the gap between germline ends came to 9 bases. The CDR3 runs to 15 residues. Germline V lookup: CDR1 SGHNT, CDR2 YYREEE (reference sequence). The chain's CDR3 is CASSSGGTTNEKLFF. The CDR3 DNA reads TGTGCCAGCAGCTCGGGTGGTACAACTAATGAAAAACTGTTTTTT.

This clone was seen a few times. J is TRBJ2-3 and V is TRBV6-1; 12 nucleotides line up with TRBD2. The germline V gene encodes CDR1 MNHNS and CDR2 SASEGT. V dropped 6 bases and J dropped 6; count of bases not matched to a gene: 4. The CDR3 runs to 14 residues. The CDR3 sequence: CASRPSGGVDTQYF. The DNA of the CDR3 is TGTGCCAGCAGACCTAGCGGGGGGGTGGATACGCAGTATTTT.

CDR3 sequence (DNA): TGTGCCAGCAGTAACCCGGGACTAGCGGGGGGCCGCACCTACAATGAGCAGTTCTTC. Protein product: CASSNPGLAGGRTYNEQFF. The chain couples TRBV6-2 or TRBV6-3 to TRBJ2-1, with 15 bases fitting TRBD2. J was trimmed by 2 bases and V by 5 bases; bases with no gene match: 10. Germline lookup yields CDR1 MNHEY and CDR2 SVGEGT. The CDR3 is 19 residues long.

V usage is TRBV28 and J usage is TRBJ2-5; a weak D match, TRBD2 (6 bases). The CDR3 runs 15 residues. V was clipped by 3 bases and J by 2 bases, with 13 bases between them. Germline lookup yields CDR1 MDHEN and CDR2 SYDVKM. The CDR3 coding sequence is TGTGCCAGCAGTTTCCCCGCAGGGACTCAAGAGACCCAGTACTTC. Protein product: CASSFPAGTQETQYF.

This chain connects TRBV2 to TRBJ2-5; 7 bases are shared with TRBD2. The CDR3 is made up of 16 amino acids. Germline V gives CDR1 SNHLY, CDR2 FYNNEI. Germline trimming cut 2 bases from V and 3 bases from J; bases unmatched to any gene: 9. CDR3 in amino acids: CASSELAGETKETQYF. CDR3 DNA sequence: TGTGCCAGCAGTGAACTGGCGGGGGAAACTAAAGAGACCCAGTACTTC.

The chain carries TRBV6-6 and TRBJ1-1, with D possibly matching TRBD1 (5 bases). This CDR3 spans 14 amino acids. Germline-derived CDR1 and CDR2 are MNHNY and SVGAGI (reference sequence). Trimming stripped 2 bases from V and 2 bases from J, with 9 bases between. CDR3 bases: TGTGCCAGCAGTTACGGGGCCTTAAACACTGAAGCTTTCTTT. It yields the protein CASSYGALNTEAFF.

The chain joins TRBV5-1 to TRBJ2-5, with 9 positions matching TRBD2. Germline V gene sequence: CDR1 SGHRS, CDR2 YFSETQ. Trimming took 2 bases from V and 1 from J; bases not matched to a gene: 6. This CDR3 comprises 16 residues. In nucleotides, the CDR3 is TGCGCCAGCAGCTTCCGAGCGGGGGGAACCCAAGAGACCCAGTACTTC. Translated, it gives CASSFRAGGTQETQYF. Looking up the rest from reference TRBV5-1 and TRBJ2-5 gives the full variable domain: KAGVTQTPRYLIKTRGQQVTLSCSPISGHRSVSWYQQTPGQGLQFLFEYFSETQRNKGNFPGRFSGRQFSNSRSEMNVSTLELGDSALYLCASSFRAGGTQETQYFGPGTRLLVL.

J is TRBJ2-6 and V is TRBV5-8; 8 positions agree with TRBD1. The CDR3 covers 16 residues. Germline CDR1 and CDR2: SGHTS and YDEGEE. V dropped 4 bases and J dropped 5; count of bases not matched to a gene: 8. CDR3 residues: CASSAGQGEWANVLTF. The CDR3 DNA sequence: TGTGCCAGCAGCGCCGGACAGGGAGAATGGGCCAACGTCCTGACTTTC.

The chain joins TRBV28 to TRBJ1-3; 7 bases fit TRBD1. Germline CDR1 and CDR2: MDHEN and SYDVKM. The trim removed 7 bases at V and 0 bases at J, leaving 9 bases unmatched. This CDR3 is built from 16 residues. CDR3 region: CASTADRTSSGNTIYF. The CDR3 coding sequence is TGTGCCAGCACCGCGGACAGGACGAGCTCTGGAAACACCATATATTTT.

The chain has TRBV27 and TRBJ1-2; 7 nucleotides agree with TRBD1. The CDR3 covers 14 residues. The junction had 15 bases not matched to a gene; V was cut back by 7 bases and J by 10 bases. CDR1 is MNHEY, CDR2 SMNVEV, per germline (reference sequence). CDR3 sequence (DNA): TGTGCCAGCACAAAATTAGGGGGCGCCCCATCCTACACCTTC. This translates into CASTKLGGAPSYTF.

V gene TRBV7-3 combines with J gene TRBJ1-5, with 8 bases lining up with TRBD1. V shed 1 base and J 4 bases; nucleotides not matched to a gene: 18. The CDR3 is 20 residues long. Germline assignment: CDR1 SGHTA and CDR2 FQGTGA. The CDR3 sequence is CASSLSPRTGTSPENQPQHF. The CDR3 DNA is TGTGCCAGCAGCTTAAGTCCCCGGACAGGGACCTCACCTGAGAATCAGCCCCAGCATTTT.

On this clone: Germline and junction disagree at one end, which may indicate a read error. This chain uses TRBV5-1 with TRBJ1-2; 12 bases line up with TRBD1. CDR3 length equals 14 residues. Germline CDR1 and CDR2: SGHRS and YFSETQ. The chain's CDR3 is CASSLGGDRGHLRF. The CDR3 DNA is TGCGCCAGCAGCTTGGGCGGGGACAGGGGGCACCTCCGCTTC.

This clone was observed a single time. The genes are TRBV20-1 and TRBJ1-2; D is possibly TRBD1 (5 bases). The CDR3 length is 10 residues. Germline CDR1 DFQATT, CDR2 SNEGSKA (reference sequence). Trimming shortened V by 4 bases and J by 6 bases, and 6 bases separated the two germline ends. This CDR3 reads CSATRDGYTF. DNA for the CDR3: TGCAGTGCTACCAGGGATGGCTACACCTTC.

This clone was observed a handful of times. This chain links TRBV19 with TRBJ1-5, with D uncertain. Trimming removed 0 bases from V and 9 bases from J, with 9 bases in between. This CDR3 spans 13 amino acids. Germline V lookup: CDR1 LNHDA, CDR2 SQIVND (reference sequence). The CDR3 here is CASSIEGLRPQHF. As DNA, the CDR3 is TGTGCCAGTAGTATAGAGGGCTTGAGGCCCCAGCATTTT.

CDR3 sequence: CATSGTQVGGYTF. For the CDR3, the DNA is TGTGCCACCAGTGGTACTCAGGTCGGTGGCTACACCTTC. This chain links TRBV24-1 with TRBJ1-2; D is uncertain. CDR3 length equals 13 residues. The V end lost 5 bases, the J end lost 7 bases, and 13 bases lay between the germline ends. Looked up from germline, CDR1 is KGHDR and CDR2 is SFDVKD.

This chain joins TRBV19 and TRBJ1-2; 9 bases are shared with TRBD1. In germline, CDR1 is LNHDA, CDR2 SQIVND (reference sequence). Trimming cost V 5 bases and J 6 bases; bases outside gene matches: 4. The CDR3 loop spans 13 amino acids. Here the CDR3 DNA reads TGTGCCAGTAGTTTGGGGACAGGGAATGGCTACACCTTC. As protein: CASSLGTGNGYTF.

The chain couples TRBV9 to TRBJ2-1; no firm D call. Trimming took off 0 bases at V and 2 bases at J, with 3 bases between the two ends. Germline assignment: CDR1 SGDLS and CDR2 YYNGEE. This CDR3 comprises 13 residues. The CDR3 here is CASSVAAYNEQFF. CDR3 sequence (DNA): TGTGCCAGCAGCGTAGCTGCCTACAATGAGCAGTTCTTC.

The chain joins TRBV15 to TRBJ2-1, with TRBD2 as a possible D gene (6 bases). This CDR3 comprises 17 residues. Looked up from germline, CDR1 is LNHNV and CDR2 is YYDKDF (reference sequence). V was clipped by 2 bases and J by 6 bases, with 20 bases between them. The CDR3 spells CATSRPFSSAGPNEQFF. The CDR3 nucleotides are TGTGCCACCAGCAGACCTTTTTCTAGCGCCGGCCCCAATGAGCAGTTCTTC.